What follows describes a single T cell receptor (beta chain). The CDR3 has 13 amino acids. Germline V gene lookup returns CDR1 SGHRS and CDR2 YFSETQ. V lost 0 bases and J lost 7, with 8 bases in between. Vbeta (60) and Jbeta (13) primers were used in the PCR. The data were produced by immunoSEQ multiplex PCR, yet TCRdb's version contains in-frame clones alone and is incomplete. The sample contains 150,000 or so clones, under 80% of which appear only once. The source of the sample is a study of cytomegalovirus exposure and HLA in healthy donors. The clonotype originates from a woman in her 30s in good health and CMV-seronegative. The V and J genes are TRBV5-1 and TRBJ1-5, with D perhaps TRBD1 (6 bases). Sequenced: PBMCs. The CDR3 loop reads CASSLDGGQPQHF. CDR3 in DNA: TGCGCCAGCAGCTTGGATGGGGGCCAGCCCCAGCATTTT.